The source of this T cell receptor (beta chain) is a study of cytomegalovirus exposure and HLA in healthy donors (dated by TCRdb to the late 2010s). Study-wide context: In an earlier analysis of 450 to 750 of the donors, 276 Gb of sequence data and just under 120 million unique TCR beta sequences from about 179 million T cells were reported. Around 300 gigabases of sequencing data and approximately 84 million unique TCR sequences were included in an early release covering roughly 700 HLA-typed donors. Of the roughly 410 genotyped donors, 75% to 85% were placed in the genetic ancestry cluster associated with self-reported Caucasian donors. The aim of the study was to test whether cataloging public T cell receptors could identify signatures of past pathogen exposure. The T cell repertoires of 550 to 850 subjects were profiled by immunosequencing and related to cytomegalovirus serostatus. A separate validation cohort of over a hundred different subjects was used in addition to the roughly 670-subject first cohort. To predict cytomegalovirus infection status, the study combined high-throughput TCR immunosequencing, statistical association of individual TCRs with disease status, and machine learning. In a later analysis, previously published TCR beta repertoires from more than 500 donors were re-analyzed and high-resolution HLA genotyping was added so that TCR occurrence patterns could be studied. The later analysis used no new phenotypic data to find candidate immune exposures, relying instead on TCR beta sequences and their occurrence across donors. An earlier analysis of roughly 580 of the donors used high-throughput TCR beta sequencing to judge whether each TCR beta V gene segment behaved as functional or pseudogenic. Donor age, sex, ethnicity and CMV serostatus were compiled alongside the repertoire data. A later genetic analysis used genome-wide SNP genotypes for about three fifths of the 666 donors, treating that subset as a discovery cohort. All discovery cohort repertoires had been generated on a single sequencing platform. HLA typing covered class I and class II loci at four-digit resolution. The number of donors typed differed by locus, with 629-630 for A, B, C, DRB1 and DQB1, over 500 for DQA1, over 600 for DPA1, and some 440 for DPB1. Five DR-DQ haplotypes were handled as single units for association and clustering because linkage in the cohort was strong. On average, over 200,000 unique TCR beta nucleotide sequences were sequenced per donor among a few hundred genotyped donors of the cohort, with around 19% of those sequences being non-productive. Study-level results and caveats: When HLA alleles, especially DR and DQ, strongly co-occurred, TCR associations were difficult to assign to individual alleles. A few of the identified cytomegalovirus-associated TCR beta chains were confirmed in vitro to be specific for cytomegalovirus antigens. Presence/absence analyses assumed roughly uniform sequencing depth across donors, an assumption that may not hold. The earlier analysis of some 560 of the donors excluded approximately 15 rarely observed V segments, including chromosome 9 orphons, because counts were too low. A later analysis reported that several top co-occurrence clusters appeared linked to parvovirus B19, influenza, CMV and Epstein-Barr virus. An association between a missense DCLRE1C variant and V-gene and J-gene trimming of TCR beta chains was found in a later genetic analysis and replicated in an independent cohort. A later analysis found that TCR association rates varied across HLA loci, with DRB1 alleles showing the most associated TCRs and HLA-C alleles the fewest. A further reported finding was that TCR beta sequences accurately predicted the HLA-A and HLA-B alleles for most subjects in the first cohort. The only immune exposure information available for the cohort was CMV serostatus. In an earlier analysis of about 550 of the donors, most TCR beta V segments were observed in productive rearrangements about 87% or about 30% of the time, broadly matching IMGT annotations. Most CMV-associated TCR beta chains appeared to be HLA-restricted in a later analysis, and the HLA associations seemed to be driven largely by CMV exposure. While some public TCRs were present in many individuals, most TCR sequences turned up only very rarely across donors. A cluster of highly shared sequence variants was judged likely to represent a technical artifact of the sequencing pipeline. Compared with equally common non-associated chains, HLA-associated TCR beta chains in a later analysis were more clonally expanded and had lower generation probabilities. According to a later genetic analysis, donors in an Asian-associated ancestry cluster had fewer N-insertions in productive TCRs than the roughly 700-donor mean. In this cohort, only TCR beta chains were sequenced, and detectable features were limited by the absence of alpha or paired-chain data. The classifier was reported to diagnose cytomegalovirus status with high specificity and sensitivity in both the original cohort and the validation cohort. Linkage disequilibrium might explain the correlated functional status among segregating V segments, but an unknown experimental factor could not be excluded. Specific HLA alleles were associated with 16,951 TCR beta sequences at a false discovery rate of 0.05 in a later analysis. According to the authors, the approach could potentially be generalized to other disease states and immunological phenotypes. A total of 150 to 200 TCR beta chains were listed by the study as associated with cytomegalovirus. The 87-base-pair reads could not distinguish some IMGT-functional V segments, including TRBV6-2 and TRBV6-3, so those segments were excluded. Because HLA typing was unavailable for some donors at each locus, only the typed subset was used in association tests.

Library preparation was by the immunoSEQ multiplex PCR assay. A mixture of 60 forward primers for TCR Vbeta segments and 13 reverse primers for TCR Jbeta segments was used in the multiplex PCR. The CDR3 region of rearranged TCR beta genes was amplified from genomic DNA by a multiplex PCR assay. The amplified TCR beta libraries were sequenced on the Illumina HiSeq System as 87-base-pair reads. As for the original processing: A later analysis tallied approximately 87 million unique TCR beta chains across the roughly 610 repertoires, and about 10 million of those chains were shared by two or more donors. Raw reads were error-corrected and collapsed into unique sequences by a nearest-neighbor algorithm in which closely related sequences were merged to remove PCR and sequencing errors. CDR3 sequences were aligned to IMGT reference sequences to assign V, D and J gene segments. For a sequence to be retained, a match of at least six nucleotides to both a V gene segment and a J gene segment was required. Rearrangements were called productive when the CDR3 lacked stop codons and stayed in frame with V and J; all others were non-productive. CDR3 was defined by IMGT convention, running from the second conserved V-encoded cysteine to the conserved J-encoded phenylalanine. The earlier analysis of about 570 of the donors excluded any sequence lacking an unambiguous match to a single V gene segment. In an earlier analysis of a few hundred of the donors, V segments were called functional above 56.7% productive rearrangements and were called segregating when the between-donor standard deviation exceeded 5%. A statistical classification framework was developed to diagnose cytomegalovirus status using the catalog of TCR beta chain sequences. In a later analysis, V and J genes were assigned by comparing TCR nucleotide sequences against IMGT/GENE-DB human TR gene sequences. In a later analysis, CDR3 sequences and most-parsimonious VDJ recombination scenarios were assigned using the TCRdist pipeline. In a later analysis, each TCR beta chain was defined by its CDR3 amino acid sequence together with its V-gene family, and reads lacking a unique V-gene family were excluded. To address suspected cross-contamination and a sequencing artifact, a later analysis removed around 590 highly shared, low-generation-probability nucleotide sequences. A later analysis calculated a clonal expansion index for each public chain from normalized within-repertoire ranks of inferred template counts. In a later analysis, generation probabilities were computed with a VDJ recombination model fitted to out-of-frame rearrangements, and the resulting probabilities were checked against IGoR. In a later analysis, TCR-TCR, TCR-HLA and TCR-CMV co-occurrence was scored with hypergeometric tests, and a repertoire-size bias correction was applied to TCR pairs. False discovery rates were estimated in a later analysis by permuting HLA or CMV assignments 20 times. In a later analysis, co-occurring TCRs were grouped with DBSCAN, and TCRdist sequence similarity was added when clustering was performed within HLA-allele-positive subsets. Co-occurrence clustering excluded repertoires with fewer than 30,000 or more than 120,000 public chains, plus five with anomalous nucleotide sharing. This is the immuneACCESS table as TCRdb keeps it, with only in-frame sequences that have V and J called. A part of the clones is gone; compared with another copy, unresolved V genes explain less than half, and the rest is unexplained. That table is the source of V, J and clone size, and D and trimming were worked out from the DNA. The sample table lists approximately 100,000 clones, roughly 63% of them with a count of one. The ten largest clonotypes hold roughly 5.5% of the sample.

The cohort consisted of 600 to 750 healthy bone marrow donors. At the time of sampling, all cohort members were nominally healthy, though unrecorded immune exposures were likely present. The donor tested CMV seropositive, placing the donor among the approximately 290 seropositive members of the cohort. A peripheral blood sample was collected from each donor, and TCR beta sequencing was performed on peripheral blood mononuclear cells. Genomic DNA was extracted from the blood cell samples with the Qiagen DNeasy Blood Extraction Kit. The CDR3 measures 15 amino acids from cysteine to phenylalanine. The sequence is cut down to CDR3 DNA, 45 bases in frame from base 1. The V end loses 2 bases and the J end loses 0 bases, and a stretch of 10 bases separates them. According to the germline V gene (reference sequence), CDR1 reads SEHNR and CDR2 reads FQNEAQ. Turning to this clone: Its specific antigen is unknown. No base-level quality is on record; no much larger clone is a single base apart.

The specimen was PBMCs. The receptor was isolated from a woman in her seventies in good health and CMV-seropositive. The chain is made from TRBV7-9 and TRBJ1-2, with the D gene not clear enough to name. CDR3 loop: CASSLRELANYGYTF. The nucleotides read TGTGCCAGCAGCTTAAGGGAGTTAGCTAACTATGGCTACACCTTC. The CDR3, completed at both ends by the reference TRBV7-9 and TRBJ1-2 genes, gives the full variable domain DTGVSQNPRHKITKRGQNVTFRCDPISEHNRLYWYRQTLGQGPEFLTYFQNEAQLEKSRLLSDRFSAERPKGSFSTLEIQRTEQGDSAMYLCASSLRELANYGYTFGSGTRLTVV.